One and the same sample provided the 5 T cell receptor beta chains below, sequenced in a study of blood T cell repertoires in COVID-19. Sequencing used immunoSEQ multiplex PCR; TCRdb keeps in-frame clones, though not all of them. The sample consists of roughly 260,000 clones, 75% to 95% of them appearing once. The sample consisted of PBMCs or T cells enriched from blood (not recorded which). The receptors stem from a woman between 18 and 30 years old who had recovered from COVID-19.

This clone has a handful of counts. V usage is TRBV6-2 or TRBV6-3 and J usage is TRBJ2-7; 7 positions agree with TRBD1. Trimming removed 4 bases from V and 0 bases from J; junction bases left unmatched: 6. Germline V gene sequence: CDR1 MNHEY, CDR2 SVGEGT. This CDR3 is 15 amino acids long. The CDR3 DNA sequence: TGTGCCAGCAGTTCCTACAGGGGAAGCTCCTACGAGCAGTACTTC. Residues: CASSSYRGSSYEQYF.

This clone was seen a single time. This chain joins TRBV18 and TRBJ1-5; D gene unclear. Trimming removed 1 base from V and 5 bases from J, with 9 bases in between. The CDR3 loop spans 14 amino acids. Germline CDR1 reads KGHSH; CDR2 reads LQKENI. This CDR3 is CASSPRAGYQPQHF. The CDR3 DNA is TGTGCCAGCTCACCACGTGCCGGGTATCAGCCCCAGCATTTT.

The chain recombines TRBV7-2 with TRBJ2-3, with 10 nucleotides matching TRBD2. The CDR3 totals 16 residues. Per germline, CDR1 SGHTA and CDR2 FQGNSA. The ends lost 1 base at V and 1 base at J; junction bases unmatched: 2. This chain's CDR3 is CASSLGLAGGTDTQYF. For the CDR3, the DNA is TGTGCCAGCAGCTTAGGCCTAGCGGGGGGCACAGATACGCAGTATTTT. Supplemented by reference TRBV7-2 and TRBJ2-3, the full variable domain reads GAGVSQSPSNKVTEKGKDVELRCDPISGHTALYWYRQSLGQGLEFLIYFQGNSAPDKSGLPSDRFSAERTGGSVSTLTIQRTQQEDSAVYLCASSLGLAGGTDTQYFGPGTRLTVL.

The V call is TRBV11-1, the J call TRBJ1-2; 7 bases match TRBD1. V was clipped by 6 bases and J by 3 bases; unmatched bases: 4. CDR3 length: 13 residues. The germline CDR1 and CDR2 sequences are SGHAT and FQDESV (reference sequence). The DNA for the CDR3 is TGTGCCAGCAGAAATACAGGGGACTATGGCTACACCTTC. Its translation: CASRNTGDYGYTF.

In nucleotides, the CDR3 is TGTGCCAGCAGTCAGACCCCCGCGGGGATTTACACTGAAGCTTTCTTT. It specifies CASSQTPAGIYTEAFF. This sequence joins TRBV7-6 and TRBJ1-1; the D is unclear. Germline CDR1 SGHVS, CDR2 FNYEAQ. The CDR3 has 16 amino acids. V lost 6 bases, J lost 3 bases, and 20 bases lay in between.